This is a list of T cell receptor beta chains from one sample in a study of T cells after yellow fever vaccination. TCRdb re-derived calls from the 5' RACE reads in MiXCR, one entry per CDR3 protein. Of 240,000 or so distinct CDR3 sequences in the sample, around 7% were seen once. Sample: CD4+ T cells sorted from PBMCs, taken 15 days after the yellow fever booster vaccination. These receptors were obtained from a man aged 25-45 years who received the YFV17D yellow fever vaccine. CDR3s include the opening cysteine and the closing phenylalanine or tryptophan. A D gene is named only where the DNA matches it firmly. The size entry is marked missing in some rows and otherwise reads once, few, many or a size class.

d_gene	j_gene	v_gene	abundance	CDR3aa	CDR3nt
NA	TRBJ2-7	TRBV19	NA	CASSTSGTPLYEQYF	TGTGCCAGTAGTACCTCCGGGACACCACTCTACGAGCAGTACTTC
TRBD2	TRBJ2-7	TRBV15	NA	CATSTSGRAAYEQYF	TGTGCCACCAGCACTAGCGGGAGGGCCGCCTACGAGCAGTACTTC
NA	TRBJ1-2	TRBV12-3/TRBV12-4	few	CASSIDSLGGYTF	TGTGCCAGCAGCATAGACAGCCTCGGGGGCTACACCTTC
TRBD2	TRBJ2-1	TRBV20-1	few	CSAKQFLAGAFYEQFF	TGCAGTGCGAAACAATTTTTAGCGGGAGCTTTCTATGAGCAGTTCTTC
TRBD2	TRBJ2-3	TRBV11-2	NA	CPSSLSAAGTSGRGTQYF	TGTCCCAGCAGCTTATCAGCAGCCGGGACTAGCGGGAGGGGTACGCAGTATTTT
TRBD1	TRBJ1-6	TRBV6-4	many	CASSTGDHNSPLHF	TGTGCCAGCAGTACAGGGGACCATAATTCACCCCTCCACTTT
NA	TRBJ2-7	TRBV12-3/TRBV12-4	many	CASRHTGFEDEQYF	TGTGCCAGCAGGCACACGGGATTCGAGGACGAGCAGTACTTC
NA	TRBJ2-5	TRBV5-1	NA	CASSLAVLETQYF	TGCGCCAGCAGCTTGGCCGTGCTGGAGACCCAGTACTTC
TRBD2	TRBJ2-1	TRBV20-1	NA	CSAITSGIHSSYNEQFF	TGCAGTGCTATCACTAGCGGGATCCACAGCTCCTACAATGAGCAGTTCTTC
NA	TRBJ2-7	TRBV10-3	few	CAISGATVSGYEQYF	TGTGCCATCAGTGGGGCGACCGTTTCGGGGTACGAGCAGTACTTC
TRBD1	TRBJ2-2	TRBV7-7	few	CASSLAGGAVTGELFF	TGTGCCAGCAGCTTAGCAGGGGGCGCGGTGACCGGGGAGCTGTTTTTT
TRBD1	TRBJ2-7	TRBV28	few	CASANRQGSFSEQYF	TGTGCCAGCGCCAATCGACAGGGGAGCTTTAGCGAGCAGTACTTC
NA	TRBJ2-7	TRBV4-3	many	CASSQDLGGTAYEQYF	TGCGCCAGCAGCCAAGATCTCGGCGGGACAGCATACGAGCAGTACTTC
TRBD1	TRBJ2-7	TRBV28	few	CASKQPGQAYEQYF	TGTGCCAGCAAACAACCGGGACAGGCCTACGAGCAGTACTTC
NA	TRBJ2-1	TRBV15	NA	CATSSKDPKNEQFF	TGTGCCACCAGCAGTAAAGATCCAAAAAATGAGCAGTTCTTC
TRBD2	TRBJ2-5	TRBV7-9	few	CASRKVGEREGGETQYF	TGTGCCAGCAGAAAAGTGGGGGAGCGGGAGGGAGGAGAGACCCAGTACTTC
NA	TRBJ1-4	TRBV18	few	CASSLTSGLTNEKLFF	TGTGCCAGCTCACTGACTTCGGGACTAACAAATGAAAAACTGTTTTTT
TRBD2	TRBJ2-6	TRBV7-3	few	CASSLQAGGGGANVLTF	TGTGCCAGCAGCTTACAAGCGGGAGGAGGTGGGGCCAACGTCCTGACTTTC
NA	TRBJ2-7	TRBV5-1	NA	CASSPRQGTGYEQYF	TGCGCCAGCAGCCCGAGGCAGGGAACGGGGTACGAGCAGTACTTC
NA	TRBJ2-3	TRBV3-1	few	CASSQKSRADTQYF	TGTGCCAGCAGCCAAAAATCGAGAGCCGATACGCAGTATTTT